The sequence of this TCR beta chain was determined in a study of blood T cell repertoires in COVID-19. The data were produced by immunoSEQ multiplex PCR, yet TCRdb's version contains in-frame clones alone and is incomplete. The data show about 300,000 clones, with around 84% seen just once and less than 11% held by the top ten. The CDR3 is 13 residues long. V lost 4 bases to trimming and J lost 9 bases; unmatched junction nucleotides: 6. The clonotype originates from a woman younger than 30 who had recovered from COVID-19. V gene TRBV12-3 or TRBV12-4 combines with J gene TRBJ1-1, with 9 bases identical to TRBD1. The sequenced sample was PBMCs or T cells enriched from blood (not recorded which). The CDR3 here is CASSSPGTGKAFF. The CDR3 DNA reads TGTGCCAGCAGTTCCCCTGGGACAGGGAAAGCTTTCTTT.